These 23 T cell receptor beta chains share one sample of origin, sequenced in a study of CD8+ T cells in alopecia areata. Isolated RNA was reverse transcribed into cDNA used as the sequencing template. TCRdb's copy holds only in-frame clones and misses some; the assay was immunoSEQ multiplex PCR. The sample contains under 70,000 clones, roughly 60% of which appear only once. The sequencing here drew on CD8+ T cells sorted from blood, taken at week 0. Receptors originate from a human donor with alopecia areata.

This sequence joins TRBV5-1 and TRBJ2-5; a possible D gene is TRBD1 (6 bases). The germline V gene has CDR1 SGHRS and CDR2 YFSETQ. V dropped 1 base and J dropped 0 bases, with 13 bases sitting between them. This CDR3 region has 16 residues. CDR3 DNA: TGCGCCAGCAGCTTGTTACCGGCAGGGGACCAAGAGACCCAGTACTTC. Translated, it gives CASSLLPAGDQETQYF.

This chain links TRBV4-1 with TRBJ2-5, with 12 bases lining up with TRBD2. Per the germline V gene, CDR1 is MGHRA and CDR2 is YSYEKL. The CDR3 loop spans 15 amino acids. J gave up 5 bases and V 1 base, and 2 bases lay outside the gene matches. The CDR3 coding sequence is TGCGCCAGCAGCCAAGGTCTAGCGGGGGGGGAGACCCAGTACTTC. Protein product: CASSQGLAGGETQYF.

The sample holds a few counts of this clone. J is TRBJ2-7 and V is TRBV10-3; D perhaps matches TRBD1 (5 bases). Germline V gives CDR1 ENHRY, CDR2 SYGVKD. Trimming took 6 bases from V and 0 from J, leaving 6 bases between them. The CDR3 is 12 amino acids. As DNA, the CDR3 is TGTGCCATCAGGACAGACTCCTACGAGCAGTACTTC. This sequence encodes CAIRTDSYEQYF.

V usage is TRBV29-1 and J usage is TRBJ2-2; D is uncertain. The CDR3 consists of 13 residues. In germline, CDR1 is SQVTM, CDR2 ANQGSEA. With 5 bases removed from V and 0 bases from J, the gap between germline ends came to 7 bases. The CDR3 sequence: CSVPWANTGELFF. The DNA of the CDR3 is TGCAGCGTTCCCTGGGCGAACACCGGGGAGCTGTTTTTT.

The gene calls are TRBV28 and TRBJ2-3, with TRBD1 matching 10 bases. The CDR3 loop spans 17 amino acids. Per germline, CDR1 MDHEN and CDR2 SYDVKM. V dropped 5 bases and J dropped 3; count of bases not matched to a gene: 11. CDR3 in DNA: TGTGCCAGCAGTCCGCCTACCCGACAGGGGGCAACAGATACGCAGTATTTT. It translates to CASSPPTRQGATDTQYF. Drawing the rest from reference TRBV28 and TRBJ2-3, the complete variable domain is DVKVTQSSRYLVKRTGEKVFLECVQDMDHENMFWYRQDPGLGLRLIYFSYDVKMKEKGDIPEGYSVSREKKERFSLILESASTNQTSMYLCASSPPTRQGATDTQYFGPGTRLTVL.

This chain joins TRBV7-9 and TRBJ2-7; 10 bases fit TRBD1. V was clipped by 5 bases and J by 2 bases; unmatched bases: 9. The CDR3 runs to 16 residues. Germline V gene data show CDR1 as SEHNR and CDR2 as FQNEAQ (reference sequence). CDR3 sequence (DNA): TGTGCCAGCAGCCCAGCCCCGGGACAGGGGCCCTACGAGCAGTACTTC. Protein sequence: CASSPAPGQGPYEQYF. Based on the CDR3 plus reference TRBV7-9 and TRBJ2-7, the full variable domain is DTGVSQNPRHKITKRGQNVTFRCDPISEHNRLYWYRQTLGQGPEFLTYFQNEAQLEKSRLLSDRFSAERPKGSFSTLEIQRTEQGDSAMYLCASSPAPGQGPYEQYFGPGTRLTVT.

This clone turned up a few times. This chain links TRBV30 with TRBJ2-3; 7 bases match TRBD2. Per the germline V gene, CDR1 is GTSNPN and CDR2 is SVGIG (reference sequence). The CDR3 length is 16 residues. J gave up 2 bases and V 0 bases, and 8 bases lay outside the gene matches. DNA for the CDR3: TGTGCCTGGAGTGTTGTGTCTAGCGGCTACACAGATACGCAGTATTTT. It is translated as CAWSVVSSGYTDTQYF.

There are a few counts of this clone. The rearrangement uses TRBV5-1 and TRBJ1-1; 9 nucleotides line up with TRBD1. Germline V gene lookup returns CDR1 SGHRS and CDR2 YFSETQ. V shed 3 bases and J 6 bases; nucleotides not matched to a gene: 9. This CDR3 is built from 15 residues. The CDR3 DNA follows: TGCGCCAGCAGCTCCAACAGGGGGCAAAACGCTGAAGCTTTCTTT. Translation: CASSSNRGQNAEAFF.

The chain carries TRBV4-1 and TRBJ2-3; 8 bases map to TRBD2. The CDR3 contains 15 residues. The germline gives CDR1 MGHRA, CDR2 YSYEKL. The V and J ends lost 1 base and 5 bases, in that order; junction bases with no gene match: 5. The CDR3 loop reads CASSQGGGFLDTQYF. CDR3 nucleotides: TGCGCCAGCAGCCAAGGCGGGGGGTTTCTAGATACGCAGTATTTT.

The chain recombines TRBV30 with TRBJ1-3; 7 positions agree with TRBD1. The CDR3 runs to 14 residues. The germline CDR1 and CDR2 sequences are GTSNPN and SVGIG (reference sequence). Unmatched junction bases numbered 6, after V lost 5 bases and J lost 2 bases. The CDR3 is CAWGQEDTGNTIYF. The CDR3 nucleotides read TGTGCCTGGGGACAGGAAGATACTGGAAACACCATATATTTT.

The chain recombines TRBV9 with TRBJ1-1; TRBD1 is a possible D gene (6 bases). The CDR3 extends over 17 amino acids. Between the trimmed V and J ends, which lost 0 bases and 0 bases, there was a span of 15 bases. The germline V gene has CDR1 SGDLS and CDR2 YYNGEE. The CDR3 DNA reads TGTGCCAGCAGCGTAGGAGTCCAGACAGGAATGAACACTGAAGCTTTCTTT. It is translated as CASSVGVQTGMNTEAFF.

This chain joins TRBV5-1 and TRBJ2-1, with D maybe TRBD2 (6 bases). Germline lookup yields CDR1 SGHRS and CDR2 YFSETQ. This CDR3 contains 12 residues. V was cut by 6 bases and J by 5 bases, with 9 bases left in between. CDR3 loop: CASIGGDNEQFF. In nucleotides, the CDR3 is TGCGCCAGCATAGGCGGGGACAATGAGCAGTTCTTC.

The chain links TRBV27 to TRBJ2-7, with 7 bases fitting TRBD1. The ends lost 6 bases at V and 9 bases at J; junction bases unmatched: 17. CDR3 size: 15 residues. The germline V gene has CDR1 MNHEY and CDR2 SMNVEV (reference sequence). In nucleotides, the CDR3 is TGTGCCAGCAGCCAGACAGGGTCGTGGAGCGAGGGGCAGTACTTC. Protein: CASSQTGSWSEGQYF.

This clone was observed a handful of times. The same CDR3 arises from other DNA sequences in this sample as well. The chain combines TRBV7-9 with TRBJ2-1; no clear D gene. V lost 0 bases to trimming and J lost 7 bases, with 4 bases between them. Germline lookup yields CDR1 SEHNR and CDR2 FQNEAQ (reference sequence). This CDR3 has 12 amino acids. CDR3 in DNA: TGTGCCAGCAGCTTAGCGAGGAATGAGCAGTTCTTC. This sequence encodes CASSLARNEQFF.

For the CDR3, the DNA is TGTGCCAGCAGTGAGGTAGGGAACACTGAAGCTTTCTTT. Its translation is CASSEVGNTEAFF. The chain couples TRBV25-1 to TRBJ1-1; D unresolved. Trimming took 3 bases from V and 1 from J, leaving 6 bases between them. Looked up from germline, CDR1 is MGHDK and CDR2 is SYGVNS. The CDR3 is 13 amino acids.

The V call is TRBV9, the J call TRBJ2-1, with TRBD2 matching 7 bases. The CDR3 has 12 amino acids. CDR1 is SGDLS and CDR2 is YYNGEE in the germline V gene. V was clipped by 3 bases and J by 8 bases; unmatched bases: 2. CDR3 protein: CASSGTRDEQFF. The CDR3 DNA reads TGTGCCAGCAGCGGGACTAGGGATGAGCAGTTCTTC.

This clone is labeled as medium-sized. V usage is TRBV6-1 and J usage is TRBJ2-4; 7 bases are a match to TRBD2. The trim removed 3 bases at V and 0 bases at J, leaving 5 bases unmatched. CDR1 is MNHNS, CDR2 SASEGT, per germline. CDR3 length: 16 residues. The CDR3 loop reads CASSEDSGGAKNIQYF. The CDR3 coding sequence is TGTGCCAGCAGTGAGGACTCGGGGGGAGCCAAAAACATTCAGTACTTC.

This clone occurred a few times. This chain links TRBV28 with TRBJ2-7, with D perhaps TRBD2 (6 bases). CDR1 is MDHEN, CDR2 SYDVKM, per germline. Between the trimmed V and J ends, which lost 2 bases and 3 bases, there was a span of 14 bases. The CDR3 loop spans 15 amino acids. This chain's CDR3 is CASSLGLEGNYEQYF. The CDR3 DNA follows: TGTGCCAGCAGTTTAGGCTTGGAGGGAAACTACGAGCAGTACTTC.

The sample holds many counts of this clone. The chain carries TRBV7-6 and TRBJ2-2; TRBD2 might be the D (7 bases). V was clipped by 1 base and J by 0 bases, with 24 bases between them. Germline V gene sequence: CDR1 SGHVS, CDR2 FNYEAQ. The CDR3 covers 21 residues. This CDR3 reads CASSLVPGGYSHTTNTGELFF. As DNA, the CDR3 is TGTGCCAGCAGCTTAGTACCGGGGGGCTATTCACATACAACGAACACCGGGGAGCTGTTTTTT.

The CDR3 nucleotides are TGCGCCAGCAGCCAAACGTTGGGGGGCCGAGGAGATACGCAGTATTTT. Translated: CASSQTLGGRGDTQYF. This chain connects TRBV4-3 to TRBJ2-3; D may correspond to TRBD1 or TRBD2 (6 bases each). This CDR3 has 16 amino acids. From germline, CDR1 is LGHNA and CDR2 YSLEER. With 2 bases removed from V and 5 bases from J, the gap between germline ends came to 17 bases.

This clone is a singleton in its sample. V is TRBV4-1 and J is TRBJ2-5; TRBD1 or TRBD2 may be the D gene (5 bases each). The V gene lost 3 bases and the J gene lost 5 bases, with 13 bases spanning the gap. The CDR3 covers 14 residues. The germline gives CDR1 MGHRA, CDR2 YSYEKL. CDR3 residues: CASSHSPGLETQYF. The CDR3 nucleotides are TGCGCCAGCAGCCACTCTCCGGGGCTTGAGACCCAGTACTTC.

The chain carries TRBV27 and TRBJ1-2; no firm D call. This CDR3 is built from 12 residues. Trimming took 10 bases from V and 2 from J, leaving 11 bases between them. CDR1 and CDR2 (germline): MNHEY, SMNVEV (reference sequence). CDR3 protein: CATSEGNYGYTF. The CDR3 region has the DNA TGTGCCACCTCAGAAGGGAACTATGGCTACACCTTC.

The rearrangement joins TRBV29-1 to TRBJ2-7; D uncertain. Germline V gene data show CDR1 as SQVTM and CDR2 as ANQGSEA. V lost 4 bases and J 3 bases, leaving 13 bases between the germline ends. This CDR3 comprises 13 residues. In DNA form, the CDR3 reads TGCAGCGTTGGGACGACCACCGGCTACGAGCAGTACTTC. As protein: CSVGTTTGYEQYF.